This TCR beta chain emerged from a study of cytomegalovirus exposure and HLA in healthy donors. Regarding the study as a whole: Follow-up analysis found HLA locus-dependent TCR association rates, highest for DRB1 and lowest for HLA-C.

The PCR employed 60 Vbeta primers together with 13 Jbeta primers. Clones were read by immunoSEQ multiplex PCR, and TCRdb kept only the in-frame ones, dropping some. The sample consists of around 91,000 clones, 78% of them appearing once. This clone showed up just a few times. Its target is unknown. Looked up from germline, CDR1 is MNHNY and CDR2 is SVGAGI (reference sequence). The V gene lost 4 bases and the J gene lost 8 bases, with 18 bases spanning the gap. The CDR3 is 15 amino acids. The chain links TRBV6-6 to TRBJ2-1; maybe TRBD2 (7 bases). The sample comprised PBMCs. The TCR sequence derives from a male donor in good health and CMV-seropositive. CDR3 sequence: CASSSGLGGLDEQFF. In DNA form, the CDR3 reads TGTGCCAGCAGTTCCGGACTAGGGGGTCTGGATGAGCAGTTCTTC.